These 29 T cell receptor beta chains came from one sample sequenced in a study of blood T cell repertoires in COVID-19. The data were produced by immunoSEQ multiplex PCR, yet TCRdb's version contains in-frame clones alone and is incomplete. The profile covers around 150,000 clones, with 70% to 90% appearing a single time and about 3.7% taken by the ten largest. Sample: PBMCs or T cells enriched from blood (not recorded which). The source of these receptors is a woman in her forties or fifties with acute COVID-19.

The genes are TRBV7-9 and TRBJ1-2; D ambiguous. Germline V gene data show CDR1 as SEHNR and CDR2 as FQNEAQ (reference sequence). The CDR3 is 12 amino acids. The V gene lost 6 bases and the J gene lost 1 base, with 6 bases spanning the gap. The CDR3 nucleotides read TGTGCCAGCAGTGGGCGTAACTATGGCTACACCTTC. Its protein is CASSGRNYGYTF.

This chain uses TRBV27 with TRBJ2-1; D uncertain. There are 17 residues in the CDR3. In germline, CDR1 is MNHEY, CDR2 SMNVEV (reference sequence). Trimming pared 4 bases from V and 0 bases from J, leaving 16 bases between. The CDR3 sequence: CASSSPYGSSSYNEQFF. CDR3 DNA sequence: TGTGCCAGCAGTTCCCCTTACGGGTCTAGCTCCTACAATGAGCAGTTCTTC.

The V gene is TRBV28, the J gene TRBJ1-1, with 9 positions matching TRBD1. Unmatched junction bases numbered 19, after V lost 6 bases and J lost 11 bases. Looked up from germline, CDR1 is MDHEN and CDR2 is SYDVKM. The CDR3 covers 16 residues. The CDR3 sequence is CASRHSIPGQGWDAFF. The CDR3 DNA reads TGTGCCAGCAGACACTCTATACCGGGACAGGGTTGGGACGCTTTCTTT.

V gene TRBV4-1 combines with J gene TRBJ2-7; the D is unclear. The CDR3 length is 15 residues. V was clipped by 1 base and J by 4 bases, with 14 bases between them. Per germline, CDR1 MGHRA and CDR2 YSYEKL. The CDR3 coding sequence is TGCGCCAGCAGCCAAGTGTTTTTGACTTCTTACGAGCAGTACTTC. Amino acid sequence: CASSQVFLTSYEQYF.

The chain has TRBV25-1 and TRBJ1-1, with D perhaps TRBD1 (5 bases). V was cut by 5 bases and J by 5 bases, with 9 bases left in between. Germline V lookup: CDR1 MGHDK, CDR2 SYGVNS. There are 12 residues in the CDR3. The CDR3, as DNA: TGTGCCAGCAGTCCCCAGGGTACTGAAGCTTTCTTT. This sequence encodes CASSPQGTEAFF. The whole variable domain, remainder taken from reference TRBV25-1 and TRBJ1-1, is EADIYQTPRYLVIGTGKKITLECSQTMGHDKMYWYQQDPGMELHLIHYSYGVNSTEKGDLSSESTVSRIRTEHFPLTLESARPSHTSQYLCASSPQGTEAFFGQGTRLTVV.

J is TRBJ1-2 and V is TRBV5-4, with 8 bases that match TRBD1. The CDR3 is 16 residues long. The V and J ends lost 9 bases and 0 bases, in that order; junction bases with no gene match: 13. Per the germline V gene, CDR1 is SGHNT and CDR2 is YYREEE (reference sequence). The CDR3 here is CANKTGELLANYGYTF. CDR3 DNA: TGTGCCAACAAGACAGGGGAACTGTTAGCTAACTATGGCTACACCTTC. Full variable domain (rest looked up from reference TRBV5-4 and TRBJ1-2): ETGVTQSPTHLIKTRGQQVTLRCSSQSGHNTVSWYQQALGQGPQFIFQYYREEENGRGNFPPRFSGLQFPNYSSELNVNALELDDSALYLCANKTGELLANYGYTFGSGTRLTVV.

CDR3 in DNA: TGCGCCAGCAGCCAAGAGAACGGGAACTACAATGAGCAGTTCTTC. This codes for CASSQENGNYNEQFF. The V gene is TRBV4-3, the J gene TRBJ2-1; D might be TRBD2 (5 bases). The germline V gene encodes CDR1 LGHNA and CDR2 YSLEER. CDR3 length: 15 amino acids. V was clipped by 0 bases and J by 3 bases, with 9 bases between them.

This clone was picked up a small number of times. The chain recombines TRBV2 with TRBJ2-7, with D possibly matching TRBD2 (6 bases). The germline CDR1 and CDR2 sequences are SNHLY and FYNNEI. The V gene lost 5 bases and the J gene lost 2 bases, with 13 bases spanning the gap. The CDR3 contains 14 residues. The CDR3 DNA sequence: TGTGCCAGCAGTCGGGACGGGGGAACCTACGAGCAGTACTTC. Its translation: CASSRDGGTYEQYF.

This chain connects TRBV7-9 to TRBJ2-5; 8 nucleotides match TRBD2. The V gene's germline CDR1 is SEHNR and CDR2 FQNEAQ (reference sequence). The CDR3 has 15 residues. The chain's CDR3 is CASSPSGGDQETQYF. CDR3 sequence (DNA): TGTGCAAGCTCCCCGAGCGGGGGAGACCAAGAGACCCAGTACTTC.

The CDR3 protein is CASSAGGETQYF. The CDR3 DNA follows: TGTGCCAGCAGCGCCGGAGGGGAGACCCAGTACTTC. The chain links TRBV11-3 to TRBJ2-5, with D tentatively TRBD2 (6 bases). The CDR3 has 12 residues. Germline-derived CDR1 and CDR2 are SGHNT and YENEEA. V lost 5 bases to trimming and J lost 5 bases, with 9 bases between them. The full variable domain, its missing parts supplied by reference TRBV11-3 and TRBJ2-5, is EAGVVQSPRYKIIEKKQPVAFWCNPISGHNTLYWYLQNLGQGPELLIRYENEEAVDDSQLPKDRFSAERLKGVDSTLKIQPAELGDSAVYLCASSAGGETQYFGPGTRLLVL.

The rearrangement joins TRBV2 to TRBJ1-1; TRBD1 agrees at 8 bases. In germline, CDR1 is SNHLY, CDR2 FYNNEI. With 2 bases clipped from V and 11 bases from J, the junction kept 7 bases outside the gene matches. The CDR3 contains 13 residues. The CDR3 region is CASSELVDREAFF. The CDR3, as DNA: TGTGCCAGCAGTGAACTGGTGGACAGGGAGGCTTTCTTT.

The V call is TRBV5-1, the J call TRBJ1-3, with D possibly matching TRBD1 (5 bases). Deletions cut 0 bases from V and 7 bases from J, with 5 bases between. The germline V gene has CDR1 SGHRS and CDR2 YFSETQ. The CDR3 sequence is 12 residues long. The CDR3 region has the DNA TGCGCCAGCAGCTTGGAGGGGAACACCATATATTTT. Encoded protein: CASSLEGNTIYF.

V is TRBV4-3 and J is TRBJ1-6; 8 bases match TRBD1. V was pared by 4 bases and J by 0 bases, with 2 bases of the junction left unmatched. CDR1 and CDR2 (germline): LGHNA, YSLEER. The CDR3 extends over 16 amino acids. CDR3 loop: CASSPGQGSYNSPLHF. CDR3 coding DNA: TGCGCCAGCAGCCCAGGACAGGGCTCCTATAATTCACCCCTCCACTTT.

This clone was counted between two and nine times. This chain joins TRBV19 and TRBJ2-7; 7 bases are shared with TRBD2. The trim removed 6 bases at V and 0 bases at J, leaving 11 bases unmatched. CDR1 LNHDA and CDR2 SQIVND come from the germline V gene (reference sequence). The CDR3 is 16 residues long. DNA of the CDR3: TGTGCCAGTAGGTCCCTCGGGTCTAGCGGCTCCTACGAGCAGTACTTC. Amino acids: CASRSLGSSGSYEQYF.

The V call is TRBV4-1, the J call TRBJ2-7; D may be TRBD1 (5 bases). This CDR3 is 13 amino acids long. Per the germline V gene, CDR1 is MGHRA and CDR2 is YSYEKL. V lost 9 bases and J lost 5, with 17 bases in between. This chain's CDR3 is CARLTLTGDEQYF. For the CDR3, the DNA is TGCGCCAGGCTTACTTTAACAGGTGACGAGCAGTACTTC.

The V and J genes are TRBV2 and TRBJ2-7; D possibly corresponds to TRBD2 (6 bases). Trimming shortened V by 4 bases and J by 4 bases, and 8 bases separated the two germline ends. The CDR3 is made up of 12 amino acids. In germline, CDR1 is SNHLY, CDR2 FYNNEI. Here the CDR3 reads CASSGAGYEQYF. Here the CDR3 DNA reads TGTGCCAGCAGTGGGGCGGGGTACGAGCAGTACTTC.

This CDR3 reads CASSHPGTAFTEAFF. CDR3 coding DNA: TGTGCCAGCAGCCATCCCGGGACAGCCTTCACTGAAGCTTTCTTT. The rearrangement uses TRBV4-2 and TRBJ1-1; 7 positions agree with TRBD1. The V segment lost 3 bases and the J segment 4 bases; nucleotides outside the gene matches: 8. The length of the CDR3 is 15 residues. Germline V CDR1 and CDR2: LGHNA, YNFKEQ.

The gene calls are TRBV23-1 and TRBJ2-2, with TRBD2 matching 10 bases. TRBV23-1 is known as an ORF, though its function is uncertain. The CDR3 runs to 16 residues. After removal of 5 bases from V and 4 bases from J, the junction contained 7 bases not matched to a gene. The DNA for the CDR3 is TGCGCCAGCAGTGCGCTAGCGGGAGTGGGCACCGGGGAGCTGTTTTTT. This encodes CASSALAGVGTGELFF.

V gene TRBV2 combines with J gene TRBJ2-5, with D maybe TRBD2 (5 bases). V was clipped by 8 bases and J by 5 bases, with 15 bases between them. The CDR3 is 13 amino acids. Germline assignment: CDR1 SNHLY and CDR2 FYNNEI. DNA of the CDR3: TGTGCCAGCGGGCCGAACCCGGGGGAGACCCAGTACTTC. Protein sequence: CASGPNPGETQYF.

The chain couples TRBV24-1 to TRBJ2-2; tentatively, D is TRBD2 (5 bases). V gave up 3 bases and J gave up 6 bases, with 13 bases separating them. Germline-derived CDR1 and CDR2 are KGHDR and SFDVKD. The CDR3 is 15 residues long. CDR3 amino acids: CATSDTTEVPGELFF. CDR3 coding DNA: TGTGCCACCAGTGATACTACGGAGGTCCCCGGGGAGCTGTTTTTT.

The rearrangement joins TRBV27 to TRBJ2-2, with D possibly matching TRBD2 (5 bases). The CDR3 contains 14 residues. Germline V gene lookup returns CDR1 MNHEY and CDR2 SMNVEV (reference sequence). V was trimmed by 3 bases and J by 5 bases, leaving 10 bases between them. The CDR3 is CASSLVPGTGELFF. CDR3 nucleotides: TGTGCCAGCAGTTTGGTCCCGGGAACCGGGGAGCTGTTTTTT.

The rearrangement uses TRBV19 and TRBJ2-2; 8 nucleotides agree with TRBD2. This CDR3 region has 18 residues. Germline V gene data show CDR1 as LNHDA and CDR2 as SQIVND (reference sequence). The trim removed 5 bases at V and 4 bases at J, leaving 15 bases unmatched. CDR3 in amino acids: CASSRGTSYDVGTGELFF. DNA of the CDR3: TGTGCCAGTAGTCGCGGGACTAGTTATGACGTGGGCACCGGGGAGCTGTTTTTT.

This clone was counted between two and nine times. This rearrangement joins TRBV3-1 (or the pseudogene TRBV3-2) to TRBJ2-1, with D perhaps matching TRBD2 (6 bases). This CDR3 is built from 15 residues. Germline-derived CDR1 and CDR2 are LGHDT and YNNKEL (reference sequence). V dropped 4 bases and J dropped 9 bases, with 19 bases sitting between them. DNA for the CDR3: TGTGCCAGCAGCCCGTCTCGACGGGAGTTCGGTGAGCAGTTCTTC. Amino acids: CASSPSRREFGEQFF.

This chain joins TRBV4-3 and TRBJ2-2; 12 positions match TRBD2. CDR3 size: 17 residues. V shed 4 bases and J 2 bases; nucleotides not matched to a gene: 5. From germline, CDR1 is LGHNA and CDR2 YSLEER. In nucleotides, the CDR3 is TGCGCCAGCAGCCGGGCTAGCGGGAGGGAAAACACCGGGGAGCTGTTTTTT. It encodes CASSRASGRENTGELFF.

This clone was detected only once. CDR3 region: CASSVGLAGGTDTQYF. The CDR3 nucleotides are TGTGCCAGCAGCGTGGGACTAGCGGGAGGCACAGATACGCAGTATTTT. The genes are TRBV9 and TRBJ2-3, with TRBD2 identical over 14 bases. J was trimmed by 1 base and V by 2 bases; bases with no gene match: 0. CDR1 SGDLS and CDR2 YYNGEE come from the germline V gene. CDR3 length: 16 amino acids.

Worth noting for this clone: The same CDR3 can be traced to other DNA sequences in this sample. The chain combines TRBV18 with TRBJ2-1; 8 bases are a match to TRBD1. The CDR3 length is 15 residues. Germline values: CDR1 KGHSH, CDR2 LQKENI. The V and J ends lost 6 bases and 1 base, in that order; junction bases with no gene match: 5. The CDR3 spells CASSPGTGSYNEQFF. The CDR3 nucleotides are TGTGCCAGCTCCCCCGGGACAGGATCCTACAATGAGCAGTTCTTC.

This chain connects TRBV2 to TRBJ2-1, with TRBD2 identical over 9 bases. The trim removed 6 bases at V and 8 bases at J, leaving 8 bases unmatched. This CDR3 contains 14 residues. CDR1 and CDR2 from the germline V gene are SNHLY and FYNNEI. The CDR3 is CASSRGLARDEQFF. In DNA form, the CDR3 reads TGTGCCAGCAGCCGCGGACTAGCGCGGGATGAGCAGTTCTTC.

The CDR3 sequence is CASSEGTVISGYTF. The CDR3 bases are TGTGCCAGCAGTGAAGGGACAGTGATTTCTGGCTACACCTTC. The chain recombines TRBV2 with TRBJ1-2; TRBD1 is a possible D gene (6 bases). V was cut by 1 base and J by 7 bases, with 13 bases left in between. The V gene's germline CDR1 is SNHLY and CDR2 FYNNEI. The CDR3 contains 14 residues. The full variable domain, in which reference TRBV2 and TRBJ1-2 provide the parts outside the CDR3, is EPEVTQTPSHQVTQMGQEVILRCVPISNHLYFYWYRQILGQKVEFLVSFYNNEISEKSEIFDDQFSVERPDGSNFTLKIRSTKLEDSAMYFCASSEGTVISGYTFGSGTRLTVV.

The chain uses TRBV5-4 and TRBJ1-6, with TRBD1 as a possible D gene (6 bases). CDR1 and CDR2 from the germline V gene are SGHNT and YYREEE (reference sequence). V was trimmed by 5 bases and J by 5 bases, leaving 14 bases between them. CDR3 length: 15 amino acids. CDR3 protein: CASRQGNRDNSPLHF. The CDR3 DNA reads TGTGCCAGCAGACAGGGAAACAGGGATAATTCACCCCTCCACTTT.